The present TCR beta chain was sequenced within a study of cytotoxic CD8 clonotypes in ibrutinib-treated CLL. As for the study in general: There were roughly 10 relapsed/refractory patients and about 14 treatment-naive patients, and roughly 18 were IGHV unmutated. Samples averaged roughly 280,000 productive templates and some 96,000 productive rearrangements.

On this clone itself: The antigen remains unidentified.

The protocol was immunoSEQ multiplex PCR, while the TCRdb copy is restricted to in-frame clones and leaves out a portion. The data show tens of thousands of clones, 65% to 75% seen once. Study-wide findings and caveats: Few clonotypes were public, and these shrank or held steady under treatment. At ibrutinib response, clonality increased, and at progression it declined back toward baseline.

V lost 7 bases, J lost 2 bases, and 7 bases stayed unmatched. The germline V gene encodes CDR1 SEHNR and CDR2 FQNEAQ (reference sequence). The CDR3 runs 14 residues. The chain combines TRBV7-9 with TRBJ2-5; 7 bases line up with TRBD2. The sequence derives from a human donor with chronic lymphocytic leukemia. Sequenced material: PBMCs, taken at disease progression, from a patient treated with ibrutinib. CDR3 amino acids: CASTFGTTQETQYF. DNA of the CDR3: TGTGCCAGCACCTTTGGGACTACTCAAGAGACCCAGTACTTC. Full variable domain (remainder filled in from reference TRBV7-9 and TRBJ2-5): DTGVSQNPRHKITKRGQNVTFRCDPISEHNRLYWYRQTLGQGPEFLTYFQNEAQLEKSRLLSDRFSAERPKGSFSTLEIQRTEQGDSAMYLCASTFGTTQETQYFGPGTRLLVL.